These 24 T cell receptor beta chains originate from one sample sequenced in a study of T cells in localized non-small cell lung cancer. Only in-frame clones appear in the TCRdb table, and some are missing; sequencing was by immunoSEQ multiplex PCR. The sample carries 65,000 or so clones, roughly 81% recorded once. The sequencing here drew on PBMCs, taken before any cancer treatment. Receptors originate from a man between 35 and 75 years old with stage II lung adenocarcinoma.

CDR3 residues: CASSLGSTGNQPQHF. The CDR3 nucleotides are TGTGCCAGCAGCTTAGGTTCAACCGGCAATCAGCCCCAGCATTTT. V and J are TRBV5-5 and TRBJ1-5; no definite D call. V lost 2 bases and J 2 bases, leaving 11 bases between the germline ends. CDR3 length: 15 amino acids. In germline, CDR1 is SGHKS, CDR2 YYEKEE (reference sequence). The full variable domain, in which reference TRBV5-5 and TRBJ1-5 provide the parts outside the CDR3, is DAGVTQSPTHLIKTRGQQVTLRCSPISGHKSVSWYQQVLGQGPQFIFQYYEKEERGRGNFPDRFSARQFPNYSSELNVNALLLGDSALYLCASSLGSTGNQPQHFGDGTRLSIL.

CDR3 nucleotides: TGTGCCAGCAGTTCTGGGACAGTTCTCTATGGCTACACCTTC. Protein: CASSSGTVLYGYTF. This chain uses TRBV27 with TRBJ1-2; 7 bases agree with TRBD1. The CDR3 is 14 amino acids. Germline V gives CDR1 MNHEY, CDR2 SMNVEV (reference sequence). The trim removed 4 bases at V and 4 bases at J, leaving 6 bases unmatched.

The V gene is TRBV4-3, the J gene TRBJ2-3; no firm D call. The CDR3 spans 14 residues. The V and J ends lost 4 bases and 2 bases respectively, with 10 bases between them. CDR1 LGHNA and CDR2 YSLEER come from the germline V gene. CDR3 nucleotides: TGCGCCAGCAGCCTTTCGACGACCACAGATACGCAGTATTTT. Translation: CASSLSTTTDTQYF.

The V and J genes are TRBV7-9 and TRBJ1-2; the match to TRBD1 covers 7 bases. V was pared by 3 bases and J by 4 bases, with 8 bases of the junction left unmatched. Germline lookup yields CDR1 SEHNR and CDR2 FQNEAQ (reference sequence). The CDR3 is 15 residues long. The CDR3 DNA sequence: TGTGCCAGCAGCTTGGCACTCGGACAGGTCTATGGCTACACCTTC. This codes for CASSLALGQVYGYTF. Full variable domain (missing parts from reference TRBV7-9 and TRBJ1-2): DTGVSQNPRHKITKRGQNVTFRCDPISEHNRLYWYRQTLGQGPEFLTYFQNEAQLEKSRLLSDRFSAERPKGSFSTLEIQRTEQGDSAMYLCASSLALGQVYGYTFGSGTRLTVV.

This clone was counted a single time. The rearrangement joins TRBV19 to TRBJ1-2, with a possible D match to TRBD1 (6 bases). Trimming shortened V by 5 bases and J by 1 base, and 17 bases separated the two germline ends. The germline V gene encodes CDR1 LNHDA and CDR2 SQIVND (reference sequence). The CDR3 runs to 16 residues. The CDR3 sequence is CASSSTGGGFNYGYTF. The CDR3 DNA reads as TGTGCCAGTAGTTCCACTGGAGGGGGGTTTAACTATGGCTACACCTTC. The whole variable domain, remainder taken from reference TRBV19 and TRBJ1-2, is DGGITQSPKYLFRKEGQNVTLSCEQNLNHDAMYWYRQDPGQGLRLIYYSQIVNDFQKGDIAEGYSVSREKKESFPLTVTSAQKNPTAFYLCASSSTGGGFNYGYTFGSGTRLTVV.

The J gene is TRBJ2-7, the V gene TRBV13, with D possibly matching TRBD2 (6 bases). Germline CDR1 and CDR2: PRHDT and FYEKMQ (reference sequence). The CDR3 runs 15 residues. V lost 0 bases, J lost 7 bases, and 16 bases lay in between. CDR3 sequence: CASSLGRAGLDEQYF. DNA for the CDR3: TGTGCCAGCAGCTTAGGCCGGGCGGGGTTAGATGAGCAGTACTTC.

This clone has a single count. The chain combines TRBV4-3 with TRBJ1-1, with 9 positions matching TRBD1. Trimming at V came to 1 base and at J to 11 bases, leaving 8 bases not matched to a gene. The CDR3 is 14 amino acids. The germline V gene encodes CDR1 LGHNA and CDR2 YSLEER. CDR3 amino acids: CASSQAGGQGSAFF. The CDR3 region has the DNA TGCGCCAGCAGCCAAGCTGGGGGACAGGGAAGCGCTTTCTTT.

DNA of the CDR3: TGTGCCTGGAGATCTCAGACAGGGGGCGCTTACGGGGAGCTGTTTTTT. Its translation: CAWRSQTGGAYGELFF. This chain uses TRBV30 with TRBJ2-2; 10 positions agree with TRBD1. The V and J ends lost 3 bases and 7 bases, in that order; junction bases with no gene match: 11. The V gene's germline CDR1 is GTSNPN and CDR2 SVGIG (reference sequence). This CDR3 is built from 16 residues.

V and J are TRBV29-1 and TRBJ2-7, with TRBD1 matching 8 bases. The J segment lost 6 bases and the V segment lost 6 bases, leaving 13 bases of the junction unmatched. From germline, CDR1 is SQVTM and CDR2 ANQGSEA. The length of the CDR3 is 14 residues. The chain's CDR3 is CSVERGQGAGEQYF. Here the CDR3 DNA reads TGCAGCGTGGAAAGGGGGCAGGGGGCAGGCGAGCAGTACTTC.

By sample fraction, this clone is medium-sized (0.01 to 0.1%). This same CDR3 is encoded by further DNA sequences in the sample. Here the CDR3 reads CASSQTGDGYTF. CDR3 bases: TGTGCCAGCAGCCAAACAGGGGACGGCTACACCTTC. The chain links TRBV7-8 to TRBJ1-2, with 7 bases aligning to TRBD1. This CDR3 has 12 residues. Losses at the gene ends were 5 bases for V and 8 bases for J; bases not matched to a gene: 5. The germline gives CDR1 SGHVS, CDR2 FQNEAQ.

The chain carries TRBV30 and TRBJ2-1; D possibly corresponds to TRBD2 (6 bases). The CDR3 is made up of 15 amino acids. Germline CDR1 GTSNPN, CDR2 SVGIG (reference sequence). Trimming left V 3 bases short and J 2 bases short, with 14 bases between. Here the CDR3 DNA reads TGTGCCTGGAGCTGGAGGGCCGGGACCTACAATGAGCAGTTCTTC. Protein: CAWSWRAGTYNEQFF.

The V and J genes are TRBV13 and TRBJ1-1; D not resolved. This CDR3 spans 14 amino acids. Germline V CDR1 and CDR2: PRHDT, FYEKMQ (reference sequence). V was pared by 5 bases and J by 0 bases, with 10 bases between. The DNA of the CDR3 is TGTGCCAGCAGCCGATATGACATGAACACTGAAGCTTTCTTT. It yields the protein CASSRYDMNTEAFF.

The V and J genes are TRBV19 and TRBJ2-1, with TRBD1 matching 7 bases. The CDR3 runs to 13 residues. The J segment lost 5 bases and the V segment lost 5 bases, leaving 3 bases of the junction unmatched. Germline V lookup: CDR1 LNHDA, CDR2 SQIVND (reference sequence). The CDR3 protein is CASSPQGNNEQFF. The CDR3 DNA reads as TGTGCCAGTAGTCCACAGGGGAACAATGAGCAGTTCTTC.

This clone has only one observation. The rearrangement links TRBV5-1 to TRBJ2-2; the D is unclear. CDR3 size: 14 residues. V dropped 4 bases and J dropped 1 base, with 8 bases sitting between them. The V gene's germline CDR1 is SGHRS and CDR2 YFSETQ. The CDR3 DNA reads as TGCGCCAGCAGCCAGGACGAGAACACCGGGGAGCTGTTTTTT. It is translated as CASSQDENTGELFF.

The rearrangement links TRBV28 to TRBJ1-5; the match to TRBD1 covers 12 bases. This CDR3 contains 17 residues. CDR1 MDHEN and CDR2 SYDVKM come from the germline V gene. The V and J ends lost 4 bases and 11 bases, in that order; junction bases with no gene match: 15. CDR3 sequence reads: CASSSSEGQGALGTQHF. DNA of the CDR3: TGTGCCAGCAGTTCTTCTGAGGGACAGGGGGCCCTGGGGACCCAGCATTTT.

This clone was recorded only once. J is TRBJ1-2 and V is TRBV28, with D hard to call. V lost 4 bases and J 4 bases, leaving 16 bases between the germline ends. Germline CDR1 reads MDHEN; CDR2 reads SYDVKM. The CDR3 covers 15 residues. CDR3 amino acids: CASSSTQWPAYGYTF. In DNA, the CDR3 is TGTGCCAGCAGTTCCACCCAGTGGCCAGCCTATGGCTACACCTTC.

This clone was observed a handful of times. The CDR3: CASSVLAGGVRNTGELFF. The CDR3 bases are TGTGCCAGCAGCGTACTAGCGGGAGGGGTTCGGAACACCGGGGAGCTGTTTTTT. V gene TRBV9 combines with J gene TRBJ2-2; 12 bases fit TRBD2. V was pared by 1 base and J by 1 base, with 5 bases of the junction left unmatched. There are 18 residues in the CDR3. Germline assignment: CDR1 SGDLS and CDR2 YYNGEE.

The chain recombines TRBV5-1 with TRBJ2-6; 7 bases match TRBD2. Losses at the gene ends were 0 bases for V and 0 bases for J; bases not matched to a gene: 6. This CDR3 contains 18 residues. CDR1 is SGHRS, CDR2 YFSETQ, per germline. The CDR3, as DNA: TGCGCCAGCAGCTTGGAGGGACTAACGAGCTCTGGGGCCAACGTCCTGACTTTC. This translates into CASSLEGLTSSGANVLTF.

The chain joins TRBV5-8 to TRBJ2-6; 14 bases align to TRBD2. Trimming at V came to 0 bases and at J to 1 base, leaving 3 bases not matched to a gene. CDR3 length equals 19 residues. Looked up from germline, CDR1 is SGHTS and CDR2 is YDEGEE. The DNA of the CDR3 is TGTGCCAGCAGCTTGGCGGGGACTAGCGGGAGTTCTGGGGCCAACGTCCTGACTTTC. Protein product: CASSLAGTSGSSGANVLTF.

This rearrangement joins TRBV2 to TRBJ2-5; unclear D gene. CDR3 length equals 12 residues. V lost 4 bases, J lost 5 bases, and 8 bases lay in between. CDR1 and CDR2 from the germline V gene are SNHLY and FYNNEI. This chain's CDR3 is CASSADSETQYF. CDR3 DNA sequence: TGTGCCAGCAGTGCGGATAGCGAGACCCAGTACTTC.

The rearrangement joins TRBV10-1 to TRBJ2-7; TRBD1 aligns across 7 bases. CDR3 length: 13 amino acids. Germline lookup yields CDR1 WNHNN and CDR2 SYGVQD (reference sequence). With V trimmed by 6 bases and J by 7 bases, 9 bases remained unmatched. As DNA, the CDR3 is TGCGCCAGCAGCAAGACAGGGTTCGGAGAGCAGTACTTC. Translating gives CASSKTGFGEQYF.

The J gene is TRBJ1-1, the V gene TRBV19, with 7 bases identical to TRBD1. Unmatched junction bases numbered 12, after V lost 3 bases and J lost 11 bases. Looked up from germline, CDR1 is LNHDA and CDR2 is SQIVND (reference sequence). The CDR3 covers 14 residues. Written as DNA, the CDR3 is TGTGCCAGTAGTATCCAAAACGACAGGGCGAGGGCTTTCTTT. This sequence encodes CASSIQNDRARAFF.

The rearrangement links TRBV9 to TRBJ2-1; no reliable D call. Germline CDR1 and CDR2: SGDLS and YYNGEE. Deletions cut 0 bases from V and 5 bases from J, with 6 bases between. The CDR3 runs 13 residues. The CDR3 DNA reads TGTGCCAGCAGCGTAGATCCCAACAATGAGCAGTTCTTC. Translated: CASSVDPNNEQFF.

The J gene is TRBJ1-1, the V gene TRBV19; D is unresolved. The CDR3 covers 14 residues. V was pared by 7 bases and J by 4 bases, with 16 bases between. Germline CDR1 LNHDA, CDR2 SQIVND (reference sequence). The CDR3 loop reads CASKLGPAGTEAFF. The CDR3 DNA sequence: TGTGCCAGTAAGCTAGGACCGGCGGGCACTGAAGCTTTCTTT.